Each of the 2 T cell receptor beta chains below was sequenced from the same sample in a study of blood T cell repertoires in COVID-19. The table came from immunoSEQ multiplex PCR; TCRdb's copy has only in-frame clones and leaves some out. The sample contains 250,000 to 300,000 clones, around 84% of which appear only once. The sample comprised PBMCs or T cells enriched from blood (not recorded which). Receptor source: a man between 18 and 29 years old who had recovered from COVID-19.

The chain combines TRBV10-1 with TRBJ2-5; D is undetermined. Germline CDR1 WNHNN, CDR2 SYGVQD (reference sequence). V was shortened by 2 bases and J by 6 bases, with 10 bases between the two germline ends. CDR3 length: 13 amino acids. CDR3 sequence reads: CASSEGVSKTQYF. CDR3 in DNA: TGCGCCAGCAGTGAGGGTGTTTCTAAGACCCAGTACTTC.

The rearrangement uses TRBV2 and TRBJ2-6, with D maybe TRBD1 (6 bases). The CDR3 is 18 amino acids. From germline, CDR1 is SNHLY and CDR2 FYNNEI. Trimming pared 5 bases from V and 1 base from J, leaving 18 bases between. CDR3 nucleotide sequence: TGTGCCAGCAGTATACGGGACATCGTATCTTCTGGGGCCAACGTCCTGACTTTC. Its protein is CASSIRDIVSSGANVLTF.